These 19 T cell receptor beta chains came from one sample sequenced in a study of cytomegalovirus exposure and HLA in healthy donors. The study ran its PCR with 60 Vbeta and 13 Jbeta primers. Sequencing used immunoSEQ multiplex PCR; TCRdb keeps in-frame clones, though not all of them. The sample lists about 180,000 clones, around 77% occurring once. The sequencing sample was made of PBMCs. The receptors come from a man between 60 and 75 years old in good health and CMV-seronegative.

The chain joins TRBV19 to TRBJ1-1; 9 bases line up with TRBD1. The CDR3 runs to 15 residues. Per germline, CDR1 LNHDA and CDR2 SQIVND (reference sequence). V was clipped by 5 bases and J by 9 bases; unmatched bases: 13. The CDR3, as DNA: TGTGCCAGTAGTCCCGGACAGGGGACGGGGTTGAAAGCTTTCTTT. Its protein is CASSPGQGTGLKAFF.

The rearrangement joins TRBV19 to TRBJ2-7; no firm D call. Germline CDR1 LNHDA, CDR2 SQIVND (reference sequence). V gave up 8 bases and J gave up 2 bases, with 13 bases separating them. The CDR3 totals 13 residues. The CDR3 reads CASGFGSPYEQYF. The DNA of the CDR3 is TGTGCCAGTGGTTTTGGCAGTCCCTACGAGCAGTACTTC.

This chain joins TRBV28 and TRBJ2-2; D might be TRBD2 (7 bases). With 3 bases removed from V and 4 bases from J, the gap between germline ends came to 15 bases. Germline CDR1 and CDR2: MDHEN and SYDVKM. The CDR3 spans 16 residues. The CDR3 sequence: CASSLGGGGGTGELFF. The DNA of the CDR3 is TGTGCCAGCAGTTTGGGAGGGGGTGGGGGCACCGGGGAGCTGTTTTTT.

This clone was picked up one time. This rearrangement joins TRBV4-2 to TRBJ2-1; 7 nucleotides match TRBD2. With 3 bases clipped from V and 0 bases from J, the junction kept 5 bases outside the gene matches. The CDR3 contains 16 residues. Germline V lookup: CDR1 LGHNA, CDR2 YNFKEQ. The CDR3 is CASSHASGSSYNEQFF. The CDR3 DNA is TGTGCCAGCAGCCACGCTAGCGGCAGCTCCTACAATGAGCAGTTCTTC.

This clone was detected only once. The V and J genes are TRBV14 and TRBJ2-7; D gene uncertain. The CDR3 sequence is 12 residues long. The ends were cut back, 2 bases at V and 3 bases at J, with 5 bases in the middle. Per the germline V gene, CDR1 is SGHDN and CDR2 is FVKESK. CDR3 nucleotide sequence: TGTGCCAGCAGCCAATTCGGCTACGAGCAGTACTTC. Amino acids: CASSQFGYEQYF.

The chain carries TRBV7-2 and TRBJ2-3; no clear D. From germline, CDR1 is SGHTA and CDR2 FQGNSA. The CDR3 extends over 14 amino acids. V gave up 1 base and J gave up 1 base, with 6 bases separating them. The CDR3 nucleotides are TGTGCCAGCAGCTTAGTGGCGGGCACAGATACGCAGTATTTT. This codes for CASSLVAGTDTQYF. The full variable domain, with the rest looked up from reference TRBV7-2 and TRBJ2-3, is GAGVSQSPSNKVTEKGKDVELRCDPISGHTALYWYRQSLGQGLEFLIYFQGNSAPDKSGLPSDRFSAERTGGSVSTLTIQRTQQEDSAVYLCASSLVAGTDTQYFGPGTRLTVL.

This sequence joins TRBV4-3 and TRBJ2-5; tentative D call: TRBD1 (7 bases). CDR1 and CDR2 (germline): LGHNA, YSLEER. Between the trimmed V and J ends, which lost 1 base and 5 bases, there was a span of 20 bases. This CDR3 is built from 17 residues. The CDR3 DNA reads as TGCGCCAGCAGCCAAGGGGAGGACAGGCTACGGGTGGAGACCCAGTACTTC. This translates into CASSQGEDRLRVETQYF.

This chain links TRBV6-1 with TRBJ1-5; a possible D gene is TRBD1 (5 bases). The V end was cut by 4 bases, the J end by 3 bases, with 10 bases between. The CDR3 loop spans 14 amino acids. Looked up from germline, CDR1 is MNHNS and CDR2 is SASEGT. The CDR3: CASSGGGTNQPQHF. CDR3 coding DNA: TGTGCCAGCAGTGGGGGGGGTACCAATCAGCCCCAGCATTTT.

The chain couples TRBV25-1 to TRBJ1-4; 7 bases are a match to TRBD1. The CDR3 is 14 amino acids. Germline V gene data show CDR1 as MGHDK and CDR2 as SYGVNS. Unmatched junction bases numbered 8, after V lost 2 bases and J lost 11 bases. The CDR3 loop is CASSERDRGWKLFF. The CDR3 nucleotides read TGTGCCAGCAGTGAAAGGGACAGAGGTTGGAAACTGTTTTTT.

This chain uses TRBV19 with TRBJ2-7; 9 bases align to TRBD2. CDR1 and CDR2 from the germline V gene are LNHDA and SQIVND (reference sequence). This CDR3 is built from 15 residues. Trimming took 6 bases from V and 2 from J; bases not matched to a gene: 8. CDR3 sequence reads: CASRPGVAGAYEQYF. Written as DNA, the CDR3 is TGTGCCAGTAGACCCGGGGTAGCGGGGGCCTACGAGCAGTACTTC.

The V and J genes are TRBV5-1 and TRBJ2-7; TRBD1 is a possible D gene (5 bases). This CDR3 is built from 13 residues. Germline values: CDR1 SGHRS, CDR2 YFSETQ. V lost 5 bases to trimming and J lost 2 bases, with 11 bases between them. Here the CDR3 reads CASRQVPTYEQYF. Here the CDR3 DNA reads TGCGCCAGCAGACAGGTTCCAACCTACGAGCAGTACTTC.

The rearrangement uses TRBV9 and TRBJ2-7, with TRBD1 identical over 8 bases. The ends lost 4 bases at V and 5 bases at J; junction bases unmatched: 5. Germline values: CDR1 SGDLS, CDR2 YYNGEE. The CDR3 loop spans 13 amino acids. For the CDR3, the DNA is TGTGCCAGCAGCCTCGGACAGGGCAACGAGCAGTACTTC. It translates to CASSLGQGNEQYF.

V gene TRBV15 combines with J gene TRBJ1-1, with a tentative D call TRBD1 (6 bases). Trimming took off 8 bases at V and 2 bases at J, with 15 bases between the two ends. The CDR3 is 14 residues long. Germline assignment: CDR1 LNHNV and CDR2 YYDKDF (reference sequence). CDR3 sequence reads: CATVKGEGNTEAFF. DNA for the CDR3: TGTGCCACCGTAAAGGGGGAGGGTAACACTGAAGCTTTCTTT. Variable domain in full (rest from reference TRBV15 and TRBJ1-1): DAMVIQNPRYQVTQFGKPVTLSCSQTLNHNVMYWYQQKSSQAPKLLFHYYDKDFNNEADTPDNFQSRRPNTSFCFLDIRSPGLGDTAMYLCATVKGEGNTEAFFGQGTRLTVV.

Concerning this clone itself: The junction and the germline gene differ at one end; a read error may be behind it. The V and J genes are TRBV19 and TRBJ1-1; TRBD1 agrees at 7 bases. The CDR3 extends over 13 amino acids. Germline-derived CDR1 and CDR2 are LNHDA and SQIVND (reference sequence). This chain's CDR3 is CASSIDLLSGQSF. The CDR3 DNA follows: TGTGCCAGTAGTATAGATCTTTTATCGGGACAGAGCTTT.

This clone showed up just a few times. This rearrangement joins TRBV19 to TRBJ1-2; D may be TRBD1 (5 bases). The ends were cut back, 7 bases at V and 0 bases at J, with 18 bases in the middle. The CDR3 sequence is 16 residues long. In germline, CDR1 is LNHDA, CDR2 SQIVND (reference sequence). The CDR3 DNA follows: TGTGCCAGTACCTCCGGGAGGGGAAAAGCTAACTATGGCTACACCTTC. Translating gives CASTSGRGKANYGYTF.

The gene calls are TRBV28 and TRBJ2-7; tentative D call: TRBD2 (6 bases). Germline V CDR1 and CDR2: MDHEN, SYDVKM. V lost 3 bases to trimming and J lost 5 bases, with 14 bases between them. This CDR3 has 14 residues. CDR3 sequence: CASSFSSGVDEQYF. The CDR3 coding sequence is TGTGCCAGCAGTTTTAGCTCGGGAGTGGACGAGCAGTACTTC.

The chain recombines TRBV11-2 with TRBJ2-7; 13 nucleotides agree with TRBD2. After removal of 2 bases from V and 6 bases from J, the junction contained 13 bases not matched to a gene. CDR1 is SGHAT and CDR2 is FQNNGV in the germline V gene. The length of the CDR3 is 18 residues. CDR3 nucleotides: TGTGCCAGCAGCTTAAGGGTAGTTGGACTAGCGGGAGTCGGCGAGCAGTACTTC. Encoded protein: CASSLRVVGLAGVGEQYF. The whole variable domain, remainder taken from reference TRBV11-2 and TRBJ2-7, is EAGVAQSPRYKIIEKRQSVAFWCNPISGHATLYWYQQILGQGPKLLIQFQNNGVVDDSQLPKDRFSAERLKGVDSTLKIQPAKLEDSAVYLCASSLRVVGLAGVGEQYFGPGTRLTVT.

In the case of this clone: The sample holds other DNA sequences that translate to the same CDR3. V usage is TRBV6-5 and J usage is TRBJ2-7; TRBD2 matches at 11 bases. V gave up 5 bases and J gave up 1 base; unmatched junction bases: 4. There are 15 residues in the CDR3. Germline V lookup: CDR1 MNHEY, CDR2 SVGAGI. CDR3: CASSPGTSGSYEQYF. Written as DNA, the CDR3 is TGTGCCAGCAGTCCCGGGACTAGCGGTTCCTACGAGCAGTACTTC.

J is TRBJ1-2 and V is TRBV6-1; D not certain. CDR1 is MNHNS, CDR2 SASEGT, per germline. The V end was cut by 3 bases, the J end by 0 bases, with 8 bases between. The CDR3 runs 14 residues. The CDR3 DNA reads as TGTGCCAGCAGTGAGGGCCAGCCTAACTATGGCTACACCTTC. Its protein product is CASSEGQPNYGYTF.